One and the same sample provided the 20 T cell receptor beta chains below, sequenced in a study of shared clonotypes between healthy human individuals. Measured with immunoSEQ multiplex PCR; TCRdb has only the in-frame clones, and not every one. The profile shows approximately 980,000 clones, 76% of them singletons. The specimen sequenced was memory CD4+ T cells sorted from blood. Subset denoted: CD45RA-negative fraction. All receptors derive from a young man in good health.

The chain joins TRBV11-2 to TRBJ2-5; D might be TRBD1 or TRBD2, each matching 6 bases. Trimming shortened V by 5 bases and J by 5 bases, and 12 bases separated the two germline ends. The germline gives CDR1 SGHAT, CDR2 FQNNGV. The CDR3 runs 13 residues. The CDR3 protein is CASSRGTMETQYF. Here the CDR3 DNA reads TGTGCCAGCAGCCGCGGGACAATGGAGACCCAGTACTTC. The variable domain in full, completed from reference TRBV11-2 and TRBJ2-5, reads EAGVAQSPRYKIIEKRQSVAFWCNPISGHATLYWYQQILGQGPKLLIQFQNNGVVDDSQLPKDRFSAERLKGVDSTLKIQPAKLEDSAVYLCASSRGTMETQYFGPGTRLLVL.

The gene calls are TRBV9 and TRBJ1-3; D gene uncertain. The CDR3 runs 16 residues. Germline assignment: CDR1 SGDLS and CDR2 YYNGEE. V dropped 0 bases and J dropped 2 bases, with 12 bases sitting between them. The chain's CDR3 is CASSVGLGSTGNTIYF. CDR3 DNA: TGTGCCAGCAGCGTAGGGCTAGGGTCTACTGGAAACACCATATATTTT.

As concerns this clone: A much larger clone differs from this one at a single base, so this may be a read error. J is TRBJ1-1 and V is TRBV7-3, with D hard to call. The CDR3 consists of 13 residues. Between the trimmed V and J ends, which lost 0 bases and 3 bases, there was a span of 5 bases. Germline V gives CDR1 SGHTA, CDR2 FQGTGA. The CDR3 is CASSLTEYTEAFF. The CDR3 coding sequence is TGTGCCAGCAGCTTAACAGAATACACTGAAGCTTTCTTT. Drawing the rest from reference TRBV7-3 and TRBJ1-1, the complete variable domain is GAGVSQTPSNKVTEKGKYVELRCDPISGHTALYWYRQSLGQGPEFLIYFQGTGAADDSGLPNDRFFAVRPEGSVSTLKIQRTERGDSAVYLCASSLTEYTEAFFGQGTRLTVV.

The chain combines TRBV27 with TRBJ1-2, with D tentatively TRBD1 (5 bases). CDR1 MNHEY and CDR2 SMNVEV come from the germline V gene (reference sequence). V lost 3 bases and J 7 bases, leaving 12 bases between the germline ends. There are 13 residues in the CDR3. The CDR3 sequence: CASSLRGFSGYTF. CDR3 nucleotides: TGTGCCAGCAGTTTGAGGGGCTTCTCTGGCTACACCTTC.

This chain links TRBV5-6 with TRBJ2-2, with 12 bases identical to TRBD2. The CDR3 is 18 amino acids. Germline V CDR1 and CDR2: SGHDT, YYEEEE. The ends lost 4 bases at V and 7 bases at J; junction bases unmatched: 14. CDR3 in amino acids: CASSPSGRATSASGELFF. CDR3 sequence (DNA): TGTGCCAGCAGCCCTAGCGGGAGGGCGACCTCCGCAAGCGGGGAGCTGTTTTTT.

The rearrangement links TRBV2 to TRBJ1-2, with D perhaps TRBD1 (5 bases). Trimming took 6 bases from V and 2 from J, leaving 16 bases between them. This CDR3 is 15 amino acids long. The germline V gene encodes CDR1 SNHLY and CDR2 FYNNEI. The CDR3 reads CASSNAAWDNYGYTF. Here the CDR3 DNA reads TGTGCCAGCAGCAACGCGGCATGGGACAACTATGGCTACACCTTC.

The chain couples TRBV19 to TRBJ2-7; D could derive from TRBD1 or TRBD2 (5 bases each). This CDR3 region has 17 residues. The germline V gene encodes CDR1 LNHDA and CDR2 SQIVND (reference sequence). V was cut by 5 bases and J by 5 bases, with 25 bases left in between. The CDR3 loop reads CASSFGPLSQGVHEQYF. The CDR3 nucleotides are TGTGCCAGTAGTTTCGGACCACTATCCCAGGGAGTTCACGAGCAGTACTTC.

The chain carries TRBV28 and TRBJ1-2; unclear D gene. CDR1 and CDR2 from the germline V gene are MDHEN and SYDVKM. V lost 3 bases and J lost 0, with 14 bases in between. CDR3 length: 16 residues. CDR3 nucleotides: TGTGCCAGCAGTTTGGGCAGGAGTAATACTAACTATGGCTACACCTTC. Its translation is CASSLGRSNTNYGYTF.

The genes are TRBV7-9 and TRBJ2-3; 13 bases line up with TRBD2. The V gene end was trimmed by 6 bases and the J gene end by 4 bases; junction bases not matched to a gene: 10. CDR3 length: 17 amino acids. Germline V gene lookup returns CDR1 SEHNR and CDR2 FQNEAQ (reference sequence). The CDR3 loop is CASRLAGGSSRADTQYF. The CDR3 bases are TGTGCCAGCAGACTAGCGGGAGGGAGTTCTAGGGCAGATACGCAGTATTTT.

This clone was counted a single time. The J gene is TRBJ2-3, the V gene TRBV25-1; possibly TRBD1 for D (6 bases). Germline V gene sequence: CDR1 MGHDK, CDR2 SYGVNS. The CDR3 has 13 amino acids. The V gene lost 6 bases and the J gene lost 4 bases, with 11 bases spanning the gap. CDR3 loop: CASRIQGADTQYF. CDR3 nucleotide sequence: TGTGCCAGCAGGATACAGGGAGCAGATACGCAGTATTTT. Full variable domain (remainder filled in from reference TRBV25-1 and TRBJ2-3): EADIYQTPRYLVIGTGKKITLECSQTMGHDKMYWYQQDPGMELHLIHYSYGVNSTEKGDLSSESTVSRIRTEHFPLTLESARPSHTSQYLCASRIQGADTQYFGPGTRLTVL.

This clone appeared once. This sequence joins TRBV5-1 and TRBJ2-1; 11 bases line up with TRBD2. V was clipped by 4 bases and J by 3 bases; unmatched bases: 12. Germline CDR1 is SGHRS and CDR2 is YFSETQ. The CDR3 contains 18 residues. The CDR3 sequence is CASSLLPPGLADYNEQFF. The CDR3 DNA sequence: TGCGCCAGCAGCCTCCTGCCCCCGGGACTAGCGGACTACAATGAGCAGTTCTTC.

The rearrangement joins TRBV27 to TRBJ2-7; D is undetermined. Germline values: CDR1 MNHEY, CDR2 SMNVEV (reference sequence). V lost 2 bases, J lost 3 bases, and 17 bases lay in between. The CDR3 covers 16 residues. For the CDR3, the DNA is TGTGCCAGCAGTTTAAATGGCGGCGGCCTTTACTACGAGCAGTACTTC. Amino acid sequence: CASSLNGGGLYYEQYF.

To note about this clone: This CDR3 is also generated by other DNA sequences in the sample. The chain couples TRBV28 to TRBJ2-1, with TRBD2 matching 8 bases. V gave up 2 bases and J gave up 4 bases; unmatched junction bases: 1. The CDR3 consists of 14 residues. Germline V gene data show CDR1 as MDHEN and CDR2 as SYDVKM. This CDR3 reads CASSLAGGYNEQFF. CDR3 in DNA: TGTGCCAGCAGTTTAGCGGGGGGTTACAATGAGCAGTTCTTC.

This clone was counted a few times. The sample holds other DNA sequences that translate to the same CDR3. The V gene is TRBV19, the J gene TRBJ1-1; D unresolved. Germline CDR1 and CDR2: LNHDA and SQIVND (reference sequence). Trimming removed 9 bases at V and 1 base at J, with 6 bases between. The length of the CDR3 is 11 residues. The CDR3 region is CASNRNTEAFF. CDR3 DNA: TGTGCCAGCAACAGGAACACTGAAGCTTTCTTT.

The V call is TRBV5-6, the J call TRBJ2-6; D is uncertain. The germline CDR1 and CDR2 sequences are SGHDT and YYEEEE. V lost 1 base, J lost 0 bases, and 8 bases lay in between. The CDR3 is made up of 16 amino acids. CDR3 DNA sequence: TGTGCCAGCAGCTTGCCTCGCATCTCTGGGGCCAACGTCCTGACTTTC. Its translation is CASSLPRISGANVLTF.

Comments on this clone: The sample holds other DNA sequences that translate to the same CDR3. The V call is TRBV18, the J call TRBJ2-5; D unresolved. The CDR3 totals 12 residues. The germline V and J ends were trimmed by 6 bases and 1 base, with 6 bases remaining between them. CDR1 and CDR2 (germline): KGHSH, LQKENI. Here the CDR3 reads CASSGPQETQYF. For the CDR3, the DNA is TGTGCCAGCTCCGGGCCCCAAGAGACCCAGTACTTC.

The chain couples TRBV9 to TRBJ1-6; 7 nucleotides line up with TRBD1. Germline V lookup: CDR1 SGDLS, CDR2 YYNGEE. The junction had 6 bases not matched to a gene; V was cut back by 4 bases and J by 5 bases. The CDR3 runs 15 residues. CDR3 in amino acids: CASSSATGNNSPLHF. CDR3 coding DNA: TGTGCCAGCAGCAGCGCGACAGGGAATAATTCACCCCTCCACTTT.

This clone appeared a few times. Other DNA sequences in the same sample also yield this CDR3. The CDR3 DNA reads TGTGCCTGGAGTGGCGAGGGGAACCAGCCCCAGCATTTT. It yields the protein CAWSGEGNQPQHF. The rearrangement links TRBV30 to TRBJ1-5; weak D call: TRBD1 (5 bases). CDR1 and CDR2 (germline): GTSNPN, SVGIG (reference sequence). Trimming took off 1 base at V and 7 bases at J, with 11 bases between the two ends. This CDR3 contains 13 residues. Full variable domain (remainder filled in from reference TRBV30 and TRBJ1-5): SQTIHQWPATLVQPVGSPLSLECTVEGTSNPNLYWYRQAAGRGLQLLFYSVGIGQISSEVPQNLSASRPQDRQFILSSKKLLLSDSGFYLCAWSGEGNQPQHFGDGTRLSIL.

J is TRBJ2-3 and V is TRBV7-2; 8 bases match TRBD1. Germline V gives CDR1 SGHTA, CDR2 FQGNSA. The J segment lost 2 bases and the V segment lost 5 bases, leaving 9 bases of the junction unmatched. This CDR3 region has 16 residues. The CDR3 loop reads CASSLLGQGITDTQYF. In DNA form, the CDR3 reads TGTGCCAGCAGCCTCCTCGGACAGGGCATCACAGATACGCAGTATTTT.

The chain has TRBV30 and TRBJ1-1; TRBD1 matches at 10 bases. The CDR3 is 17 amino acids. Germline CDR1 reads GTSNPN; CDR2 reads SVGIG (reference sequence). Trimming removed 3 bases from V and 4 bases from J; junction bases left unmatched: 14. Here the CDR3 reads CAWRRSGTGARRTEAFF. The DNA of the CDR3 is TGTGCCTGGAGGCGTAGTGGGACAGGGGCCCGGCGCACTGAAGCTTTCTTT.